This T cell receptor (beta chain) was captured by sequencing in a study of blood T cell repertoires in COVID-19. Overall study context: The origin of the acute and convalescent COVID-19 samples was the United States, Italy and Spain. T cells, B-cell-depleted T cells, or PBMCs supplied cDNA or gDNA.

Original data processing: Reference gene primers were amplified, and this amplification served to estimate nucleated cell counts. The repertoire was sequenced with immunoSEQ multiplex PCR; TCRdb's copy has only in-frame clones and lacks some. The DNA gave D and trimming, while V, J and clone size come from that table. The table includes roughly 130,000 clones, 70% to 90% detected once. Germline CDR1 and CDR2: SGHDT and YYEEEE. The CDR3 has 13 residues. The V end lost 0 bases, the J end lost 1 base, and 4 bases lay between the germline ends. The TCR comes from a man aged 40-49 years with acute or convalescent COVID-19. The sequenced sample consisted of peripheral blood. V gene TRBV5-6 combines with J gene TRBJ1-1; D gene unclear. CDR3 nucleotides: TGTGCCAGCAGCTTGGGTAAGAACACTGAAGCTTTCTTT. This codes for CASSLGKNTEAFF.